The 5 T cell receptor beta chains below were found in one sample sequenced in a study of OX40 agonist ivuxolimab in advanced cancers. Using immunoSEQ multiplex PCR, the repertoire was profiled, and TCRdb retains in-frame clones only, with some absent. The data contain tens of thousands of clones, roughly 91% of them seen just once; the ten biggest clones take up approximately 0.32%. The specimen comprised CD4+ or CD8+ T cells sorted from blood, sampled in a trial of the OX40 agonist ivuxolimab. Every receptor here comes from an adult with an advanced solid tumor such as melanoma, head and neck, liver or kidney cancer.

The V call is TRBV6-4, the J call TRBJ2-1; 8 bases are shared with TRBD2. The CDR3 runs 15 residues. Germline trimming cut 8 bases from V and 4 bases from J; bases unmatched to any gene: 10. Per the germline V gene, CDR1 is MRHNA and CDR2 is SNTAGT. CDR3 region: CASDYGTRLYNEQFF. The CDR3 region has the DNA TGTGCCAGCGATTACGGGACTAGACTATACAATGAGCAGTTCTTC.

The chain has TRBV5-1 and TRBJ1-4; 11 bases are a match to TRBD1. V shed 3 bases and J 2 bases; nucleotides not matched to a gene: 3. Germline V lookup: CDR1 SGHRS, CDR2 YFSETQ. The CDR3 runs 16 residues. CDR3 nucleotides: TGCGCCAGCAGCTCGGGACAGGGGGTGACTAATGAAAAACTGTTTTTT. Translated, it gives CASSSGQGVTNEKLFF.

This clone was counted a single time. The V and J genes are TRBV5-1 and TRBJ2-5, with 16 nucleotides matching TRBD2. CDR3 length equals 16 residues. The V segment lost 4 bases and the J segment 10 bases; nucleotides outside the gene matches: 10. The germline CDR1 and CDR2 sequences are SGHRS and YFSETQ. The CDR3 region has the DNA TGCGCCAGCAGCCTGGGACTAGCGGGGGGGCCTCCGGGCCAGTACTTC. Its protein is CASSLGLAGGPPGQYF.

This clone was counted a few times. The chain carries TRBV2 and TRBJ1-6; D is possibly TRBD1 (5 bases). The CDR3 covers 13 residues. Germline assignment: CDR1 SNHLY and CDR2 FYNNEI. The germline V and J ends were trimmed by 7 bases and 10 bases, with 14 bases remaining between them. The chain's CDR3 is CASNRDAESPLHF. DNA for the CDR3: TGTGCCAGCAACCGGGACGCGGAATCACCCCTCCACTTT. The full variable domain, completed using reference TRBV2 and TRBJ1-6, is EPEVTQTPSHQVTQMGQEVILRCVPISNHLYFYWYRQILGQKVEFLVSFYNNEISEKSEIFDDQFSVERPDGSNFTLKIRSTKLEDSAMYFCASNRDAESPLHFGNGTRLTVT.

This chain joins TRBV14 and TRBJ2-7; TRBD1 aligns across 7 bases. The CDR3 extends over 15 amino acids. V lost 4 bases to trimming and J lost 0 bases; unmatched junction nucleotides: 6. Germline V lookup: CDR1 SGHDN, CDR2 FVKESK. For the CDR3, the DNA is TGTGCCAGCAGCCGAGGACAGGTTATCTCCTACGAGCAGTACTTC. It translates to CASSRGQVISYEQYF.